The clone carrying this TCR beta chain qualifies as medium-sized. The antigen is unknown. Study-wide points: Tumor memory CD4+ T cell TCR gene usage was found to cluster with blood and lymph node memory CD4+ cells and with lymph node naive CD4+ cells. The larger-cohort validation was restricted to a single TCR beta V-J rearrangement rather than whole repertoires.

Purified naive CD4+ T cells were depleted of CD25+ Tregs. Semi-nested PCR with Nested Universal Primer A followed constant-region reverse priming of full-length variable regions. TCRdb redid the calling of the 5' RACE reads with MiXCR, one entry per CDR3 protein. The table has approximately 31,000 distinct CDR3 sequences, roughly 24% seen once. This clonotype was obtained from a female donor with breast cancer. The sample taken for sequencing was naive CD4+ T cells sorted from a lymph node. The sample's subset: naive CD4+ T cells, CD4+CD45RA+CD25-.

The CDR3, as DNA: TGCAGTGCTAGGCAAGACTATAATTCACCCCTCCACTTT. Translated: CSARQDYNSPLHF. This chain joins TRBV20-1 and TRBJ1-6; D is undetermined. V was cut by 3 bases and J by 3 bases, with 6 bases left in between. Germline CDR1 DFQATT, CDR2 SNEGSKA (reference sequence). The CDR3 length is 13 residues.